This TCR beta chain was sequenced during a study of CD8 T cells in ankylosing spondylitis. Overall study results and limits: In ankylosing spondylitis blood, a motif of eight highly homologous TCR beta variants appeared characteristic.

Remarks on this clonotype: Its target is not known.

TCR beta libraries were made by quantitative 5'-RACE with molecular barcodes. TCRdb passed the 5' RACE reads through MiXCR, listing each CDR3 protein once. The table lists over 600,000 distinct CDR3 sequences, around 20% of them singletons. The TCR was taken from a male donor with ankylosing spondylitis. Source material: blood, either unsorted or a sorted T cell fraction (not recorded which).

The CDR3, as DNA: TGCAGTGCTAGAGATCGGGGGGTTCCTAATTCACCCCTCCACTTT. Translated: CSARDRGVPNSPLHF. The chain links TRBV20-1 to TRBJ1-6; perhaps TRBD1 as D (5 bases). This CDR3 comprises 15 residues. The germline gives CDR1 DFQATT, CDR2 SNEGSKA (reference sequence). Trimming shortened V by 0 bases and J by 6 bases, and 12 bases separated the two germline ends.